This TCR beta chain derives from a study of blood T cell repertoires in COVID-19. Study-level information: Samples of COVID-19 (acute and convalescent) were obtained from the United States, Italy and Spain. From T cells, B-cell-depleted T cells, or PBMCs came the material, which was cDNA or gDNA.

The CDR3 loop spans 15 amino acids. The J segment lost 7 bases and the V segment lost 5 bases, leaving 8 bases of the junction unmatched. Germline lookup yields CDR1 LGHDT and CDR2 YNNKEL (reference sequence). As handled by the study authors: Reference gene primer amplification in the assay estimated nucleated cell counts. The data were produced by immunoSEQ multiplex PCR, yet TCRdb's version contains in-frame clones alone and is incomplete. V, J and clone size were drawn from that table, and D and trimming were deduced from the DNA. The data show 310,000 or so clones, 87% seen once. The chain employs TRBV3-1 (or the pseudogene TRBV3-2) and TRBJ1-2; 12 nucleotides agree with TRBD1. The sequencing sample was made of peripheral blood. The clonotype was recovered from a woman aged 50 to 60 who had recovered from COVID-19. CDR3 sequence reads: CASSGRDRGQGGYTF. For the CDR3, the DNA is TGTGCCAGCAGCGGCCGGGACAGGGGGCAAGGTGGCTACACCTTC.